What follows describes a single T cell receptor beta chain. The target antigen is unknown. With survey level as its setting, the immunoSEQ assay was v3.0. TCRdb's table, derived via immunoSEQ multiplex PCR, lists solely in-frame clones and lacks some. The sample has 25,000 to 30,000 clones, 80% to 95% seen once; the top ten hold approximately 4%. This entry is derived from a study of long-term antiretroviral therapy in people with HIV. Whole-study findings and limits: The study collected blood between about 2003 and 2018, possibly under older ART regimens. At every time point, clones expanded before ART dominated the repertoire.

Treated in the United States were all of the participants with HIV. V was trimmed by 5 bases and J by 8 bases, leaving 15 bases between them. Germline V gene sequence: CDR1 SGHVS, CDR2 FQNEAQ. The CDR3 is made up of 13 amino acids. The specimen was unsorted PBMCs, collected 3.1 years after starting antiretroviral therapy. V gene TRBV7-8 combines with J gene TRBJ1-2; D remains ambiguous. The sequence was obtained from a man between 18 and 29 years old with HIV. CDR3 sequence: CASSPNAARGYTF. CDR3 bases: TGTGCCAGCAGCCCTAATGCTGCTCGGGGCTACACCTTC.